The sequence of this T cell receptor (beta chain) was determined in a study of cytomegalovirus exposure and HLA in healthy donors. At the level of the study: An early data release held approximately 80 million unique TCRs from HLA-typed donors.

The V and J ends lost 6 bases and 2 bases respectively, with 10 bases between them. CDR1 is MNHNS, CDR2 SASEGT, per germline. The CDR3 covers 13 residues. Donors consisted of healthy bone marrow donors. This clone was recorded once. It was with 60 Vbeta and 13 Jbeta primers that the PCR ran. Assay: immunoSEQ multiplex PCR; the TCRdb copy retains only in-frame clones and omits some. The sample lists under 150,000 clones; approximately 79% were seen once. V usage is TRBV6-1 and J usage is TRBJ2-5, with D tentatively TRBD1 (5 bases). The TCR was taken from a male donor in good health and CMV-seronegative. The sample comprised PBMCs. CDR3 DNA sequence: TGTGCCAGCAGCGGACACAAGCAAGAGACCCAGTACTTC. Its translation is CASSGHKQETQYF.